The 16 T cell receptor beta chains given below trace back to one sample, sequenced in a study of cytomegalovirus exposure and HLA in healthy donors. Researchers ran the PCR with 60 Vbeta and 13 Jbeta primers. The data were produced by immunoSEQ multiplex PCR, yet TCRdb's version contains in-frame clones alone and is incomplete. The data contain about 210,000 clones, about nine tenths of them singletons. The sequenced sample consisted of PBMCs. These receptors all come from a boy aged 2 to 9 in good health and CMV-seronegative.

This chain uses TRBV6-6 with TRBJ2-3; 14 bases agree with TRBD2. Losses at the gene ends were 6 bases for V and 7 bases for J; bases not matched to a gene: 6. This CDR3 region has 15 residues. Germline CDR1 reads MNHNY; CDR2 reads SVGAGI (reference sequence). CDR3 coding DNA: TGTGCCAGCAGACATGGACTAGCGGGAGGTAATACGCAGTATTTT. Translating it yields CASRHGLAGGNTQYF.

The chain carries TRBV11-2 and TRBJ1-6; possibly TRBD1 for D (6 bases). V dropped 7 bases and J dropped 2 bases, with 9 bases sitting between them. This CDR3 has 14 residues. Germline CDR1 is SGHAT and CDR2 is FQNNGV. The CDR3 DNA sequence: TGTGCCAGCACCCGGGACACCTATAATTCACCCCTCCACTTT. Protein sequence: CASTRDTYNSPLHF. Full variable domain (missing parts from reference TRBV11-2 and TRBJ1-6): EAGVAQSPRYKIIEKRQSVAFWCNPISGHATLYWYQQILGQGPKLLIQFQNNGVVDDSQLPKDRFSAERLKGVDSTLKIQPAKLEDSAVYLCASTRDTYNSPLHFGNGTRLTVT.

This clone showed up just a few times. The J gene is TRBJ1-5, the V gene TRBV6-1; D ambiguous. The CDR3 contains 12 residues. The germline gives CDR1 MNHNS, CDR2 SASEGT. The germline V and J ends were trimmed by 4 bases and 9 bases, with 10 bases remaining between them. CDR3 DNA: TGTGCCAGCAGTGGACTCCTGGTGCCCCAGCATTTT. The encoded protein is CASSGLLVPQHF.

The chain is built from TRBV7-3 and TRBJ2-1; D gene uncertain. Trimming shortened V by 3 bases and J by 0 bases, and 12 bases separated the two germline ends. Germline CDR1 and CDR2: SGHTA and FQGTGA. The CDR3 contains 16 residues. The CDR3 sequence is CASSFVRMSSYNEQFF. CDR3 coding DNA: TGTGCCAGCAGCTTTGTGAGGATGAGCTCCTACAATGAGCAGTTCTTC.

The chain links TRBV5-4 to TRBJ1-1; maybe TRBD1 (5 bases). The CDR3 is 15 residues long. V lost 4 bases and J 0 bases, leaving 13 bases between the germline ends. Germline CDR1 is SGHNT and CDR2 is YYREEE (reference sequence). This chain's CDR3 is CASSPMGQLNTEAFF. CDR3 sequence (DNA): TGTGCCAGCAGCCCAATGGGGCAGCTGAACACTGAAGCTTTCTTT.

This clone was seen a few times. V gene TRBV27 combines with J gene TRBJ1-5, with 7 bases lining up with TRBD1. Trimming removed 5 bases from V and 0 bases from J; junction bases left unmatched: 4. The CDR3 has 15 residues. Germline CDR1 is MNHEY and CDR2 is SMNVEV (reference sequence). CDR3 protein: CASSTRDSSNQPQHF. CDR3 sequence (DNA): TGTGCCAGCAGTACGAGGGACAGTAGCAATCAGCCCCAGCATTTT.

This chain links TRBV6-5 with TRBJ2-2, with 8 bases matching TRBD1. V shed 6 bases and J 6 bases; nucleotides not matched to a gene: 3. Germline V CDR1 and CDR2: MNHEY, SVGAGI. The CDR3 runs 13 residues. The CDR3 reads CASSIQGAGELFF. The CDR3 DNA reads TGTGCCAGCAGCATACAGGGGGCCGGGGAGCTGTTTTTT.

This chain joins TRBV9 and TRBJ2-1; TRBD2 might be the D (6 bases). V gave up 5 bases and J gave up 5 bases, with 17 bases separating them. Per germline, CDR1 SGDLS and CDR2 YYNGEE. The CDR3 spans 15 residues. The CDR3 region has the DNA TGTGCCAGCAGTGGTGAGCGGGTACTGAACAATGAGCAGTTCTTC. Translating gives CASSGERVLNNEQFF.

The chain couples TRBV7-2 to TRBJ1-1, with D perhaps TRBD1 (5 bases). Between the trimmed V and J ends, which lost 8 bases and 1 base, there was a span of 8 bases. Germline loops: CDR1 SGHTA, CDR2 FQGNSA. The CDR3 sequence is 12 residues long. The DNA for the CDR3 is TGTGCCAGCGGCACAGGGAACACTGAAGCTTTCTTT. Translation gives CASGTGNTEAFF.

This rearrangement joins TRBV28 to TRBJ2-3, with 8 bases identical to TRBD2. This CDR3 is built from 15 residues. V dropped 8 bases and J dropped 2; count of bases not matched to a gene: 9. Germline-derived CDR1 and CDR2 are MDHEN and SYDVKM. The CDR3 DNA reads as TGTGCCAGCGCCCCCGGGAGGGCTTACACAGATACGCAGTATTTT. Translation: CASAPGRAYTDTQYF.

The V and J genes are TRBV28 and TRBJ1-2; 7 bases agree with TRBD1. V dropped 2 bases and J dropped 5; count of bases not matched to a gene: 2. The CDR3 has 13 residues. CDR1 and CDR2 (germline): MDHEN, SYDVKM. The CDR3 protein is CASSLQGEYGYTF. For the CDR3, the DNA is TGTGCCAGCAGTTTACAGGGGGAGTATGGCTACACCTTC.

The rearrangement links TRBV28 to TRBJ1-4; possible D gene TRBD1, 6 bases. The V gene's germline CDR1 is MDHEN and CDR2 SYDVKM. This CDR3 has 13 residues. V lost 6 bases to trimming and J lost 7 bases, with 12 bases between them. CDR3 region: CASRKDRSEKLFF. The CDR3 DNA reads TGTGCCAGCAGAAAGGACAGAAGTGAAAAACTGTTTTTT.

The rearrangement joins TRBV27 to TRBJ2-7, with 9 bases matching TRBD1. The CDR3 has 14 amino acids. The ends lost 6 bases at V and 2 bases at J; junction bases unmatched: 5. Germline V gene sequence: CDR1 MNHEY, CDR2 SMNVEV (reference sequence). This CDR3 is CASRPGQGPYEQYF. The CDR3 DNA reads TGTGCCAGCAGACCGGGACAGGGACCCTACGAGCAGTACTTC.

V usage is TRBV2 and J usage is TRBJ2-5; TRBD2 aligns across 9 bases. Germline CDR1 is SNHLY and CDR2 is FYNNEI. Germline trimming cut 0 bases from V and 5 bases from J; bases unmatched to any gene: 1. The CDR3 is made up of 14 amino acids. The CDR3 DNA is TGTGCCAGCAGTGAAGCTAGCGGGGGTGAGACCCAGTACTTC. Residues: CASSEASGGETQYF.

The gene calls are TRBV7-3 and TRBJ2-5; 7 bases map to TRBD2. The CDR3 runs to 14 residues. CDR1 and CDR2 from the germline V gene are SGHTA and FQGTGA. Trimming took 0 bases from V and 9 from J; bases not matched to a gene: 7. CDR3 nucleotides: TGTGCCAGCAGCTTAACGTCCGGGACTAACCCCCAGTACTTC. Its protein product is CASSLTSGTNPQYF.

The chain joins TRBV6-5 to TRBJ2-7, with 13 bases that match TRBD2. V lost 2 bases to trimming and J lost 5 bases; unmatched junction nucleotides: 6. Germline CDR1 is MNHEY and CDR2 is SVGAGI. The CDR3 sequence is 16 residues long. The CDR3, as DNA: TGTGCCAGCAGTTACAGGACTAGCGGGAGATTAAACGAGCAGTACTTC. Protein: CASSYRTSGRLNEQYF.